This T cell receptor (beta chain) is drawn from a study of Graves' ophthalmopathy and Graves' hyperthyroidism. Study-level results: Among expanded thyroid clonotypes above 0.001 frequency, most also occurred in blood. A 13-signature model separated ophthalmopathy from stable hyperthyroidism, about 88% sensitivity, 80% to 83% specificity.

As the template, RNA transcripts were used to amplify TCR beta CDR3 regions. The authors performed first-round RT-PCR with HTBI primers and then a second-round multiplex PCR. TCRdb independently ran MiXCR on the multiplex PCR reads; one entry per CDR3 protein. The sample holds about 210,000 distinct CDR3 sequences, roughly 29% seen once. V lost 0 bases and J lost 1; bases outside the gene matches: 10. The length of the CDR3 is 19 residues. Germline loops: CDR1 MGHRA, CDR2 YSYEKL. Orbital computed tomography, thyroid ultrasound, TRAb, serum thyroxine and clinical symptoms formed the basis of diagnosis. In this sample, this clonotype turned up many times. As yet, its antigen is unknown.

This TCR came from a man in his fifties or sixties with Graves' ophthalmopathy. This chain links TRBV4-1 with TRBJ2-7; 12 nucleotides agree with TRBD2. The specimen sequenced was peripheral blood. Here the CDR3 DNA reads TGCGCCAGCAGCCAAGATGGTAGACTAGCGGGAGATAGGTCCTACGAGCAGTACTTC. Translating it yields CASSQDGRLAGDRSYEQYF.